This record looks at one T cell receptor beta chain sequence and its context. Its cognate antigen is unknown. This entry is derived from a study of vaccination and CD4 T cells after COVID-19. On the study more broadly: At a median approximately 72 days (range 14 to 241) after dose two, post-vaccine samples were obtained.

The treatment was: roughly ten-day PBMC culture with coronavirus spike peptide pools or control peptides (ViraFEST assay). TCR sequencing followed the expansion of antigen-specific T cells with peptide pools in ViraFEST. With the Oncomine TCR Beta short-read assay, DNA from cultured CD4+ T cells was sequenced. A single record per CDR3 protein comes from TCRdb applying MiXCR to the PCR reads. The sample includes 10,000 to 12,000 distinct CDR3 sequences, 53% of them seen just once. J lost 3 bases, V lost 2 bases, and 4 bases had no gene match. CDR3 length: 16 residues. Per the germline V gene, CDR1 is MNHEY and CDR2 is SVGAGI.

The V call is TRBV6-5, the J call TRBJ2-6, with 7 nucleotides matching TRBD1. Sequencing was done on a sample of CD4+ T cells from blood, cultured in vitro. This sequence originates from a human donor who had recovered from COVID-19. The CDR3 loop reads CASSYEDRYGANVLTF. CDR3 DNA: TGTGCCAGCAGTTACGAGGACAGGTATGGGGCCAACGTCCTGACTTTC.